Listed below are T cell receptor beta chains from one sample, sequenced in a study of blood T cell repertoires in COVID-19. TCRdb's copy holds only in-frame clones and misses some; the assay was immunoSEQ multiplex PCR. The sample yields over 300,000 clones, around 92% seen once. Sequenced: peripheral blood. The receptors originated from a man aged 18-30 years who had recovered from COVID-19. Both conserved end residues are part of each CDR3. D genes are given only for firm matches. Size values are once, few and many counts, or a class for expanded clones, and some rows have none.

j_call clone_size v_call d_call cdr3_nt cdr3_aa
TRBJ2-7 . TRBV11-3 . TGTGCCAGCAGCCCGGGTGACGGGAACTACGAGCAGTACTTC CASSPGDGNYEQYF
TRBJ1-2 . TRBV27 TRBD1 TGTGCCAGCAGTTATGGACAGGGGGTCTATGGCTACACCTTC CASSYGQGVYGYTF
TRBJ2-7 . TRBV19 . TGTGCCAGTAGACCAGGGGGGTCGTCCTACGAGCAGTACTTC CASRPGGSSYEQYF
TRBJ1-6 . TRBV19 . TGTGCCAGTAGAGAGAGCTCCTATAATTCACCCCTCCACTTT CASRESSYNSPLHF
TRBJ2-2 once TRBV7-7 TRBD2 TGTGCCAGCAGCCTACGGACTAGCGGGAGGGCCCTCGGAGGCACCGGGGAGCTGTTTTTT CASSLRTSGRALGGTGELFF
TRBJ1-1 few TRBV7-3 TRBD1 TGTGCCAGCAGCTTAGAATCAGGGGGCACTGAAGCTTTCTTT CASSLESGGTEAFF
TRBJ2-1 . TRBV4-1 . TGCGCCAGCAGCCAAGAGGATAGCGACTCCTACAATGAGCAGTTCTTC CASSQEDSDSYNEQFF
TRBJ2-7 . TRBV5-1 TRBD1 TGCGCCAGCAGCTTTACTGGGACAGGGGGCTCCGGGAGTTACGAGCAGTACTTC CASSFTGTGGSGSYEQYF
TRBJ2-5 . TRBV3-1/TRBV3-2 . TGTGCCAGCACAAAGGACTCCTTCCGAACCCAGTACTTC CASTKDSFRTQYF
TRBJ1-1 once TRBV7-6 . TGTGCCAGCAGCGGGAGGGTTGCGCCAGGGGTGACGGACACTGAAGCTTTCTTT CASSGRVAPGVTDTEAFF
TRBJ2-7 . TRBV5-1 . TGCGCCAGCAGCATCCCTAGCTCCGAGCAGTACTTC CASSIPSSEQYF